This T cell receptor beta chain was identified in a study of regulatory dendritic cells for organ transplantation. Study-wide background: Regulatory dendritic cells were monocyte-derived, receiving vitamin D3 on days 0 and 4 and IL-10 on day 4.

There are 22 residues in the CDR3. V lost 2 bases and J 0 bases, leaving 29 bases between the germline ends. CDR1 and CDR2 (germline): KGHSH, LQKENI. Points on this clone: Its antigen is not known.

Allogeneic regulatory or mature dendritic cells were co-cultured for four to six days with CFSE-labeled sorted T cells at 1:10. The study, taken as a whole, reports: Considerable individual heterogeneity was seen in alloreactive memory CD8+ T cells. Regulatory dendritic cells appeared to expand memory CD8+ clones less than mature ones.

This table comes from immunoSEQ multiplex PCR, and its TCRdb copy is limited to in-frame clones, with some not included. This table holds some 18,000 clones, roughly four fifths found once. This receptor was obtained from a human donor in good health. V gene TRBV18 combines with J gene TRBJ2-1; D remains unclear. Sequenced material: memory CD4+ T cells from blood cultured with regulatory dendritic cells. The subset here: CD45RO+ memory T cells. The CDR3 is CASSPNRPPSFGPRSSYNEQFF. CDR3 nucleotide sequence: TGTGCCAGCTCACCAAACCGCCCTCCATCTTTTGGCCCGCGCAGCTCCTACAATGAGCAGTTCTTC.